This T cell receptor beta chain is drawn from a study of response to subunit inactivated influenza vaccine. Findings and limits, study-wide: Authors suggested each seasonal influenza vaccination recruits few new T cells.

MiXCR, applied by TCRdb to the RT-PCR reads, yields one record per CDR3 protein. The table includes about 650,000 distinct CDR3 sequences, about a sixth detected once. The CDR3 spans 16 residues. Germline V gene sequence: CDR1 LGHNA, CDR2 YSLEER. V was pared by 0 bases and J by 4 bases, with 13 bases between. This clonotype was recorded a few times. Its antigen remains unknown. Sequenced here: PBMCs from blood, sampled roughly 12 days after vaccination. The chain joins TRBV4-3 to TRBJ1-3; perhaps TRBD1 as D (5 bases). The receptor was derived from a man in his fifties or sixties who received an inactivated influenza vaccine. As DNA, the CDR3 is TGCGCCAGCAGCCAAGATCTTAGCGCAGGGGGAAACACCATATATTTT. It is translated as CASSQDLSAGGNTIYF.